This T cell receptor (beta chain) came from a study of blood T cell repertoires in COVID-19. Background on the study: Sites in the United States, Italy and Spain provided acute and convalescent COVID-19 samples. T cells, B-cell-depleted T cells, or PBMCs provided the cDNA or gDNA that served as material.

This CDR3 is 15 amino acids long. The junction had 6 bases not matched to a gene; V was cut back by 4 bases and J by 3 bases. Germline CDR1 reads SGHRS; CDR2 reads YFSETQ. Original analysis: Reference gene primer amplification gave nucleated cell count estimates. Libraries were prepared by immunoSEQ multiplex PCR; TCRdb keeps only in-frame clonotypes and omits some of them. That table supplies the V and J calls and clone size; D and trimming were determined from the DNA. The table includes around 100,000 clones, about 90% detected once. The sample consisted of peripheral blood. The receptor was isolated from a young man in a cohort sampled during active COVID-19. The gene calls are TRBV5-1 and TRBJ1-1, with 10 bases aligning to TRBD1. The CDR3, as DNA: TGCGCCAGCAGCCGGGGTGGGACAGGGGACACTGAAGCTTTCTTT. It encodes CASSRGGTGDTEAFF.